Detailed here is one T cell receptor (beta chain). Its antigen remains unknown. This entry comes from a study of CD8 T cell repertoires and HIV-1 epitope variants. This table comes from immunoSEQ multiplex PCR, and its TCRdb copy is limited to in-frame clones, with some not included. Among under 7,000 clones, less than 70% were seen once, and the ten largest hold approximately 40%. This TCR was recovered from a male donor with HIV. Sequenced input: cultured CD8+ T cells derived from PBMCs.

In DNA form, the CDR3 reads TGTGCCAGCAGTATAAGCGGGGGGGACTACAATGAGCAGTTCTTC. Encoded protein: CASSISGGDYNEQFF. The rearrangement uses TRBV27 and TRBJ2-1; 10 nucleotides match TRBD2. The CDR3 is 15 residues long. CDR1 MNHEY and CDR2 SMNVEV come from the germline V gene (reference sequence). Trimming cost V 5 bases and J 3 bases; bases outside gene matches: 4.